This passage covers 17 T cell receptor beta chains from one sample sequenced in a study of blood T cell repertoires in COVID-19. Using immunoSEQ multiplex PCR, the repertoire was profiled, and TCRdb retains in-frame clones only, with some absent. The table includes fewer than 400,000 clones, about nine tenths detected once. The sequenced sample consisted of peripheral blood. These TCRs come from a woman aged 25 to 45 with COVID-19, enrolled during active disease.

This clone was detected once. The V and J genes are TRBV12-3 or TRBV12-4 and TRBJ2-3; TRBD1 matches 10 bases. V dropped 6 bases and J dropped 6; count of bases not matched to a gene: 3. CDR3 length: 13 residues. The CDR3 sequence: CASRGQGPDTQYF. The CDR3, as DNA: TGTGCCAGCAGGGGACAGGGGCCGGATACGCAGTATTTT.

V gene TRBV6-1 combines with J gene TRBJ2-7; 8 bases agree with TRBD1. Looked up from germline, CDR1 is MNHNS and CDR2 is SASEGT. With V trimmed by 0 bases and J by 3 bases, 7 bases remained unmatched. This CDR3 has 16 amino acids. The CDR3, as DNA: TGTGCCAGCAGTGAAGCGCTTCCAGGGGGCGGCTACGAGCAGTACTTC. Its translation is CASSEALPGGGYEQYF.

The CDR3 loop is CASSQTSTRGSGNTIYF. CDR3 coding DNA: TGCGCCAGCAGCCAAACGTCGACAAGGGGGTCCGGAAACACCATATATTTT. This chain uses TRBV5-1 with TRBJ1-3, with D possibly being TRBD1 (6 bases). Germline V gene data show CDR1 as SGHRS and CDR2 as YFSETQ. V lost 4 bases and J 4 bases, leaving 21 bases between the germline ends. The CDR3 has 17 amino acids. The whole variable domain, remainder taken from reference TRBV5-1 and TRBJ1-3, is KAGVTQTPRYLIKTRGQQVTLSCSPISGHRSVSWYQQTPGQGLQFLFEYFSETQRNKGNFPGRFSGRQFSNSRSEMNVSTLELGDSALYLCASSQTSTRGSGNTIYFGEGSWLTVV.

The chain recombines TRBV27 with TRBJ2-3, with TRBD2 matching 14 bases. The length of the CDR3 is 17 residues. In germline, CDR1 is MNHEY, CDR2 SMNVEV (reference sequence). Trimming at V came to 4 bases and at J to 2 bases, leaving 5 bases not matched to a gene. The CDR3 sequence: CASSSGTSGSFTDTQYF. In DNA, the CDR3 is TGTGCCAGCAGTTCCGGGACTAGCGGGAGTTTCACAGATACGCAGTATTTT.

This CDR3 reads CASSITTDRIYNEQFF. The CDR3 DNA reads TGTGCCAGTAGTATAACGACAGATCGGATCTACAATGAGCAGTTCTTC. The rearrangement uses TRBV19 and TRBJ2-1; D may be TRBD1 (5 bases). Trimming left V 2 bases short and J 3 bases short, with 14 bases between. Germline loops: CDR1 LNHDA, CDR2 SQIVND (reference sequence). CDR3 size: 16 residues.

This clone came up a few times. The chain carries TRBV19 and TRBJ1-2; D is possibly TRBD1 (6 bases). Trimming took 3 bases from V and 1 from J, leaving 12 bases between them. This CDR3 contains 15 residues. The germline V gene has CDR1 LNHDA and CDR2 SQIVND (reference sequence). The CDR3 protein is CASSIRTEINYGYTF. The CDR3 nucleotides are TGTGCCAGTAGTATTCGGACAGAAATTAACTATGGCTACACCTTC.

V gene TRBV29-1 combines with J gene TRBJ1-4; D ambiguous. Germline CDR1 is SQVTM and CDR2 is ANQGSEA. The CDR3 is made up of 12 amino acids. Trimming cost V 4 bases and J 8 bases, with 11 bases left between them. CDR3 nucleotide sequence: TGCAGCGTTGGGACGGGAGGAGAAAAACTGTTTTTT. Translation: CSVGTGGEKLFF.

V usage is TRBV7-6 and J usage is TRBJ2-1; maybe TRBD2 (5 bases). The CDR3 is 15 amino acids. Germline-derived CDR1 and CDR2 are SGHVS and FNYEAQ. V was pared by 0 bases and J by 1 base, with 7 bases between. The CDR3 loop is CASSLARGSYNEQFF. For the CDR3, the DNA is TGTGCCAGCAGCTTAGCAAGAGGGTCCTACAATGAGCAGTTCTTC. Filled out from reference TRBV7-6 and TRBJ2-1, the complete variable domain reads GAGVSQSPRYKVTKRGQDVALRCDPISGHVSLYWYRQALGQGPEFLTYFNYEAQQDKSGLPNDRFSAERPEGSISTLTIQRTEQRDSAMYRCASSLARGSYNEQFFGPGTRLTVL.

As regards this clone: Other DNA sequences in this sample translate to the same CDR3. This chain links TRBV9 with TRBJ2-7; 10 nucleotides align to TRBD1. After removal of 3 bases from V and 3 bases from J, the junction contained 3 bases not matched to a gene. This CDR3 spans 14 amino acids. In germline, CDR1 is SGDLS, CDR2 YYNGEE. The CDR3 loop is CASSAGTGVYEQYF. The CDR3 coding sequence is TGTGCCAGCAGCGCCGGGACAGGGGTCTACGAGCAGTACTTC.

V usage is TRBV7-9 and J usage is TRBJ2-3; the match to TRBD1 covers 8 bases. V shed 5 bases and J 4 bases; nucleotides not matched to a gene: 11. CDR3 length: 16 residues. Per the germline V gene, CDR1 is SEHNR and CDR2 is FQNEAQ (reference sequence). The CDR3 loop is CASSPHRTGRPDTQYF. The CDR3 nucleotides are TGTGCCAGCAGCCCGCACAGGACAGGGCGGCCAGATACGCAGTATTTT.

In DNA form, the CDR3 reads TGTGCCAGCAGTTTAACAGGGGGCGCGCGGGTTGCAGGGGAGCTGTTTTTT. Its translation: CASSLTGGARVAGELFF. The chain has TRBV11-2 and TRBJ2-2; 9 nucleotides match TRBD1. The CDR3 consists of 17 residues. J was trimmed by 8 bases and V by 6 bases; bases with no gene match: 16. Germline-derived CDR1 and CDR2 are SGHAT and FQNNGV.

This chain uses TRBV20-1 with TRBJ2-3; TRBD2 aligns across 12 bases. CDR1 and CDR2 (germline): DFQATT, SNEGSKA (reference sequence). The CDR3 covers 16 residues. Trimming at V came to 3 bases and at J to 4 bases, leaving 8 bases not matched to a gene. The CDR3 DNA follows: TGCAGTGCTAGTGCTCCACTAGCGGGAGGCGCAGATACGCAGTATTTT. Translation gives CSASAPLAGGADTQYF.

The V gene is TRBV27, the J gene TRBJ1-6, with D unresolved. This CDR3 is 16 amino acids long. Germline V CDR1 and CDR2: MNHEY, SMNVEV (reference sequence). The ends were cut back, 5 bases at V and 0 bases at J, with 11 bases in the middle. CDR3 region: CASSAWSSSYNSPLHF. The DNA for the CDR3 is TGTGCCAGCAGTGCGTGGTCGAGCTCCTATAATTCACCCCTCCACTTT.

V and J are TRBV28 and TRBJ1-2; the D gene is possibly TRBD1 (6 bases). Trimming shortened V by 2 bases and J by 0 bases, and 10 bases separated the two germline ends. The CDR3 is 15 residues long. Germline V gene data show CDR1 as MDHEN and CDR2 as SYDVKM. The CDR3 DNA reads as TGTGCCAGCAGTTTACCCCCAGGGGCTAACTATGGCTACACCTTC. It is translated as CASSLPPGANYGYTF.

V gene TRBV24-1 combines with J gene TRBJ2-4, with 7 bases matching TRBD1. Germline CDR1 is KGHDR and CDR2 is SFDVKD. J was trimmed by 7 bases and V by 4 bases; bases with no gene match: 6. The CDR3 contains 14 residues. Here the CDR3 reads CATSDNLRGNIQYF. CDR3 coding DNA: TGTGCCACCAGTGACAACCTCAGGGGGAACATTCAGTACTTC.

The J gene is TRBJ2-7, the V gene TRBV5-6; D unclear. In germline, CDR1 is SGHDT, CDR2 YYEEEE. The CDR3 has 13 amino acids. Between the trimmed V and J ends, which lost 1 base and 1 base, there was a span of 6 bases. The CDR3 here is CASSLLLSYEQYF. In nucleotides, the CDR3 is TGTGCCAGCAGCTTGCTACTATCCTACGAGCAGTACTTC.

The CDR3 here is CASSTDRYAYEQYF. The CDR3 coding sequence is TGTGCCAGCAGCACGGACAGGTATGCCTACGAGCAGTACTTC. V and J are TRBV27 and TRBJ2-7, with 7 bases aligning to TRBD1. The CDR3 is 14 residues long. Trimming removed 6 bases from V and 2 bases from J; junction bases left unmatched: 7. Germline loops: CDR1 MNHEY, CDR2 SMNVEV (reference sequence).